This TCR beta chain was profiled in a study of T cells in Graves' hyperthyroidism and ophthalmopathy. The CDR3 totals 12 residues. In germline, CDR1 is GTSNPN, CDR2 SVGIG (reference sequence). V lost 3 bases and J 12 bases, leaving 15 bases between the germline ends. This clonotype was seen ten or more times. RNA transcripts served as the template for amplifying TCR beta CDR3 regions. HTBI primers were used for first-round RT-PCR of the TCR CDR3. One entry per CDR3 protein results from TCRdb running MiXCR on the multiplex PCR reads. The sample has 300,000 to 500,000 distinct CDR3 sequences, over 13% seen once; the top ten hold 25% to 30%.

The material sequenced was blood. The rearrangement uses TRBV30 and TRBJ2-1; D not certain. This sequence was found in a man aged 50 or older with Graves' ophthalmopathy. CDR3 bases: TGTGCCTGGAGAAAAGCCCAAGGCTGGCAGTTCTTC. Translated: CAWRKAQGWQFF.